These 5 T cell receptor beta chains were all obtained from the same sample, sequenced in a study of T cells after posttransplantation cyclophosphamide. Method: immunoSEQ multiplex PCR; TCRdb's copy keeps in-frame clones and lacks some. The table records 22,000 or so clones, 73% of them present only once. The specimen sequenced was memory CD4+ T cells sorted from PBMCs. Receptor source: a woman between 55 and 75 years old in good health, CMV-negative, and a related stem cell transplant donor.

The J gene is TRBJ1-2, the V gene TRBV7-8; 8 nucleotides match TRBD1. The CDR3 length is 15 residues. Germline values: CDR1 SGHVS, CDR2 FQNEAQ. With V trimmed by 4 bases and J by 5 bases, 9 bases remained unmatched. This chain's CDR3 is CASSSWTGLSYGYTF. The CDR3 nucleotides read TGTGCCAGCAGCTCCTGGACAGGGTTGAGTTATGGCTACACCTTC. Full variable domain (outside the CDR3, taken from reference TRBV7-8 and TRBJ1-2): GAGVSQSPRYKVAKRGQDVALRCDPISGHVSLFWYQQALGQGPEFLTYFQNEAQLDKSGLPSDRFFAERPEGSVSTLKIQRTQQEDSAVYLCASSSWTGLSYGYTFGSGTRLTVV.

This chain joins TRBV11-2 and TRBJ2-5; TRBD2 matches 9 bases. The DNA end is more similar to TRBJ2-7, so the J call may be wrong. In germline, CDR1 is SGHAT, CDR2 FQNNGV. The CDR3 is 14 amino acids. For the CDR3, the DNA is TGTGCCAGCAGGTATAGCGGGAGCTCCTACGAGCAGTACTTC. Translating it yields CASRYSGSSYEQYF.

DNA of the CDR3: TGTGCCTCCCTCCGGGGGGTCCCCTACGAGCAGTACTTC. Translating gives CASLRGVPYEQYF. This chain uses TRBV30 with TRBJ2-7; 7 bases line up with TRBD2. V shed 7 bases, J shed 2 bases, and the junction held 8 bases outside the gene matches. The germline V gene encodes CDR1 GTSNPN and CDR2 SVGIG (reference sequence). CDR3 length: 13 residues.

The chain uses TRBV30 and TRBJ2-5; unclear D gene. V was trimmed by 0 bases and J by 4 bases, leaving 6 bases between them. The CDR3 is 12 amino acids. Germline V CDR1 and CDR2: GTSNPN, SVGIG (reference sequence). CDR3 sequence reads: CAWSVSRETQYF. CDR3 in DNA: TGTGCCTGGAGTGTATCCAGAGAGACCCAGTACTTC.

The chain links TRBV7-8 to TRBJ1-4; 8 bases line up with TRBD1. The J segment lost 8 bases and the V segment lost 5 bases, leaving 7 bases of the junction unmatched. In germline, CDR1 is SGHVS, CDR2 FQNEAQ. This CDR3 is 14 amino acids long. CDR3 sequence reads: CASSRTGRNEKLFF. The CDR3 nucleotides are TGTGCCAGCAGCAGGACAGGGAGGAACGAAAAACTGTTTTTT.